This T cell receptor (beta chain) came from a study of blood T cell repertoires in COVID-19. Across the whole study: From the United States, Italy and Spain came samples of acute and convalescent COVID-19. PBMCs, B-cell-depleted T cells, or T cells provided the cDNA or gDNA that made up the material.

Original analysis: The assay estimated nucleated cells by amplifying reference gene primers. Measured with immunoSEQ multiplex PCR; TCRdb has only the in-frame clones, and not every one. V and J calls and clone size are given by that table; D and trimming were obtained from the DNA. The data contain 150,000 to 200,000 clones, 65% to 90% of them singletons. CDR1 SEHNR and CDR2 FQNEAQ come from the germline V gene (reference sequence). CDR3 length: 15 amino acids. The trim removed 2 bases at V and 6 bases at J, leaving 3 bases unmatched. The material sequenced was peripheral blood. The TCR was taken from a man aged 55 to 70 with acute or convalescent COVID-19. The J gene is TRBJ2-1, the V gene TRBV7-9; 11 bases agree with TRBD2. The CDR3 sequence: CASSLLLAGVNEQFF. DNA for the CDR3: TGTGCCAGCAGCTTATTACTAGCGGGGGTCAATGAGCAGTTCTTC.